This T cell receptor beta chain appears in the sequencing data of a study of blood T cell repertoires in COVID-19. Study overall: Some COVID-19 samples were acute and others convalescent; all came from the United States, Italy and Spain. In each case, the material was cDNA or gDNA derived from T cells, B-cell-depleted T cells, or PBMCs.

This clone was seen only once. Profiled with immunoSEQ multiplex PCR; TCRdb holds only in-frame clones, not every one. The sample includes tens of thousands of clones, roughly 85% of them seen just once. This CDR3 is built from 15 residues. CDR1 SGHTA and CDR2 FQGNSA come from the germline V gene. V was clipped by 1 base and J by 3 bases, with 10 bases between them. The sample comprised peripheral blood. The chain combines TRBV7-2 with TRBJ1-5; no definite D call. This clonotype was sampled from a woman in her sixties with acute or convalescent COVID-19. The CDR3 DNA sequence: TGTGCCAGCAGCTTAGTAGAGGGTAACAATCAGCCCCAGCATTTT. Translation gives CASSLVEGNNQPQHF. Full variable domain (remainder filled in from reference TRBV7-2 and TRBJ1-5): GAGVSQSPSNKVTEKGKDVELRCDPISGHTALYWYRQSLGQGLEFLIYFQGNSAPDKSGLPSDRFSAERTGGSVSTLTIQRTQQEDSAVYLCASSLVEGNNQPQHFGDGTRLSIL.